This T cell receptor beta chain is from a study of beta chain features in type 1 diabetes. The overall study: Age and gender were similar between patients and healthy donors, as were cell yields. Analysis included over 90 million sorted cells drawn from all samples.

This clone occurred a few times. The antigen is not known. With 1 base clipped from V and 0 bases from J, the junction kept 4 bases outside the gene matches. The germline V gene has CDR1 PRHDT and CDR2 FYEKMQ (reference sequence). This CDR3 is 17 amino acids long. Study-wide results and limits: Moderate yet significant TCRB CDR3 shortening was seen in Type 1 diabetes patients in all four CD4+ subsets. The study notes PCR might favor shorter templates equally in patients and controls.

cDNA synthesis used the whole RNA isolate, giving expressed TCRB sequences. The average read count of naive, central memory and regulatory T cell samples was a few million. Assay: immunoSEQ multiplex PCR; the TCRdb copy retains only in-frame clones and omits some. The sample holds around 250,000 clones, 11% to 15% seen once. The chain recombines TRBV13 with TRBJ2-4; 9 positions match TRBD2. This TCR was recovered from a man aged 25 to 40 with type 1 diabetes. The sample was naive CD4+ T cells from blood. The CDR3: CASSLEAGGLAKNIQYF. CDR3 coding DNA: TGTGCCAGCAGCTTAGAAGCGGGGGGACTAGCCAAAAACATTCAGTACTTC.